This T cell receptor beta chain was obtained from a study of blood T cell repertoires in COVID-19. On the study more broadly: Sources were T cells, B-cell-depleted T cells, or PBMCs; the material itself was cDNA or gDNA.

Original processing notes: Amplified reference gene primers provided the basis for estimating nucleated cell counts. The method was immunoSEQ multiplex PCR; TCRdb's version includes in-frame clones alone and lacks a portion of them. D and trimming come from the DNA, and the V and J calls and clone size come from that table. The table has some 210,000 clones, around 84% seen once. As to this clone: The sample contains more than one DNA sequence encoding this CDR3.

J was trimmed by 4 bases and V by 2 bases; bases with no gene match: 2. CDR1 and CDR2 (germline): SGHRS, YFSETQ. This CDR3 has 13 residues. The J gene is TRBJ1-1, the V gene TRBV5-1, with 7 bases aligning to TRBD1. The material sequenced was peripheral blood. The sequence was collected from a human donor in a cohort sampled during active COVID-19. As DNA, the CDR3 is TGCGCCAGCAGCTTACAGGGGCGCACTGAAGCTTTCTTT. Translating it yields CASSLQGRTEAFF.